The sequence of this T cell receptor (beta chain) was determined in a study of blood T cell repertoires in COVID-19. Across the study: Donors in the United States, Italy and Spain gave samples during acute or convalescent COVID-19.

Method: immunoSEQ multiplex PCR; TCRdb's copy keeps in-frame clones and lacks some. The table shows over 35,000 clones, with roughly 78% occurring only once. Trimming left V 1 base short and J 5 bases short, with 11 bases between. CDR1 and CDR2 from the germline V gene are SGHTA and FQGNSA. The CDR3 contains 14 residues. This chain joins TRBV7-2 and TRBJ2-5; D unresolved. The specimen sequenced was peripheral blood. The source of this sequence is a man between 60 and 70 years old with acute or convalescent COVID-19. The CDR3 nucleotides are TGTGCCAGCAGCTTAGTGGTCTTTGAGGAGACCCAGTACTTC. Translation: CASSLVVFEETQYF.